This T cell receptor beta chain is drawn from a study of beta chain features in type 1 diabetes. The overall study: On cell yields, gender and age, patients and healthy donors were similar.

Reverse transcribing all isolated RNA meant expressed TCRB transcripts were sequenced. Using immunoSEQ multiplex PCR, the repertoire was profiled, and TCRdb retains in-frame clones only, with some absent. The data hold about 9,200 clones, with around three quarters observed a single time. A word on this clone: Its antigen is undetermined.

Germline V lookup: CDR1 SGHTS, CDR2 YDEGEE. CDR3 length: 13 amino acids. V was shortened by 5 bases and J by 7 bases, with 16 bases between the two germline ends. General observations from the study: More deletions and fewer insertions at VDJ junctions were seen in type 1 diabetes patients.

The TCR was taken from a woman younger than 30 in good health. The V and J genes are TRBV5-8 and TRBJ2-7, with D maybe TRBD1 (6 bases). The sequencing sample was made of Tregs from blood. CDR3 bases: TGTGCCAGCAGACTCCAGGGGACCGAGGAGCAGTACTTC. Translating it yields CASRLQGTEEQYF.